This TCR beta chain emerged from a study of cytomegalovirus exposure and HLA in healthy donors. Study outcomes and limitations: An analysis was carried out at a later point. It showed that HLA-associated TCR beta chains were more clonally expanded than equally common non-associated chains.

Losses at the gene ends were 4 bases for V and 2 bases for J; bases not matched to a gene: 3. Germline assignment: CDR1 SGHNT and CDR2 YYREEE (reference sequence). The CDR3 loop spans 15 amino acids. The PCR made use of 60 Vbeta and 13 Jbeta primers. Sequencing used immunoSEQ multiplex PCR; TCRdb keeps in-frame clones, though not all of them. The sample has about 160,000 clones; about three quarters are singletons. As for this clone: The antigen is unknown.

The chain carries TRBV5-4 and TRBJ2-2; 9 nucleotides agree with TRBD1. This TCR was sampled from a man younger than 35 in good health and CMV-seropositive. Sequences were obtained from PBMCs. CDR3 amino acids: CASSRDRANTGELFF. The CDR3, as DNA: TGTGCCAGCAGCCGGGACAGGGCTAACACCGGGGAGCTGTTTTTT.